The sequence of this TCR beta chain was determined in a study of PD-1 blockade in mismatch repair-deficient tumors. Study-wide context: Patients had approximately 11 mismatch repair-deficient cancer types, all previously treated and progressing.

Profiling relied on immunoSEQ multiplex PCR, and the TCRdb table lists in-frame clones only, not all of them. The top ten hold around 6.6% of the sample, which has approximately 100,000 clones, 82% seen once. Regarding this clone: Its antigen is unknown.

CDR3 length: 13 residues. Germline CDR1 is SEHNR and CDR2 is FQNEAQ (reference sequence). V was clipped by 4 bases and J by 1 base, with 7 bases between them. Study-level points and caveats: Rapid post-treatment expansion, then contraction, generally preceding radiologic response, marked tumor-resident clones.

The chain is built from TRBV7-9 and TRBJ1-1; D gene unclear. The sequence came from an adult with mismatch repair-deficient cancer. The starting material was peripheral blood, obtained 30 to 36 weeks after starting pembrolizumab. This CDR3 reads CASSYTGNTEAFF. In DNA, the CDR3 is TGTGCCAGCAGCTATACGGGGAACACTGAAGCTTTCTTT. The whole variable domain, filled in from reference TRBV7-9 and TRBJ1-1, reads DTGVSQNPRHKITKRGQNVTFRCDPISEHNRLYWYRQTLGQGPEFLTYFQNEAQLEKSRLLSDRFSAERPKGSFSTLEIQRTEQGDSAMYLCASSYTGNTEAFFGQGTRLTVV.